This T cell receptor (beta chain) was sequenced during a study of beta chain features in type 1 diabetes. Study-wide findings and caveats: Type 1 diabetes patients had moderately but significantly shorter TCRB CDR3s in all four CD4+ subsets. Resolution of whether HLA type affects TCRB rearrangement was not achieved here.

This CDR3 region has 17 residues. From germline, CDR1 is MRHNA and CDR2 SNTAGT. V was clipped by 1 base and J by 0 bases, with 10 bases between them. Remarks on this clone: Its antigen is not identified.

Post-sort purity exceeded 98% for all sorted populations. cDNA synthesis used the whole RNA isolate, giving expressed TCRB sequences. Roughly 3.5 million reads per sample were averaged for naive, central memory and regulatory samples. Some clones are missing from TCRdb's copy, which holds only in-frame ones; the method was immunoSEQ multiplex PCR. This sample has around 150,000 clones, with roughly 9% found just once. The sample was central memory CD4+ T cells from blood. The sequence came from a woman under 40 with type 1 diabetes. The V call is TRBV6-4, the J call TRBJ2-6, with a weak D call TRBD2 (7 bases). In DNA, the CDR3 is TGTGCCAGCAGTGACTTCGGGGGGCCCTCTGGGGCCAACGTCCTGACTTTC. This translates into CASSDFGGPSGANVLTF.